These 22 T cell receptor beta chains came from one sample sequenced in a study of blood T cell repertoires in COVID-19. Sequencing used immunoSEQ multiplex PCR; TCRdb keeps in-frame clones, though not all of them. The data show roughly 40,000 clones, with roughly 89% seen just once and approximately 2.9% held by the top ten. Sequenced: peripheral blood. The origin of the receptors is a man between 50 and 59 years old with active COVID-19.

The chain couples TRBV5-4 to TRBJ2-7; D is possibly TRBD1 (5 bases). The CDR3 consists of 13 residues. V lost 1 base and J lost 5, with 10 bases in between. CDR1 and CDR2 (germline): SGHNT, YYREEE (reference sequence). The CDR3 protein is CASSLPGSNEQYF. The CDR3 DNA follows: TGTGCCAGCAGCTTGCCAGGGTCAAACGAGCAGTACTTC. Drawing the rest from reference TRBV5-4 and TRBJ2-7, the complete variable domain is ETGVTQSPTHLIKTRGQQVTLRCSSQSGHNTVSWYQQALGQGPQFIFQYYREEENGRGNFPPRFSGLQFPNYSSELNVNALELDDSALYLCASSLPGSNEQYFGPGTRLTVT.

The chain recombines TRBV28 with TRBJ1-1; no clear D gene. The CDR3 is made up of 12 amino acids. CDR1 and CDR2 (germline): MDHEN, SYDVKM. The germline V and J ends were trimmed by 5 bases and 9 bases, with 13 bases remaining between them. The CDR3 bases are TGTGCCAGCAGTCCGAGGGAGTCGAAAGCTTTCTTT. Protein sequence: CASSPRESKAFF.

The V gene is TRBV7-9, the J gene TRBJ2-1; 11 nucleotides match TRBD2. V lost 4 bases to trimming and J lost 3 bases; unmatched junction nucleotides: 5. CDR3 length equals 16 residues. Germline CDR1 SEHNR, CDR2 FQNEAQ (reference sequence). Here the CDR3 reads CASSSRLAGIYNEQFF. The CDR3 DNA sequence: TGTGCCAGCAGCTCGAGACTAGCGGGGATCTACAATGAGCAGTTCTTC. Using reference TRBV7-9 and TRBJ2-1 for the parts outside the CDR3, the full variable domain is DTGVSQNPRHKITKRGQNVTFRCDPISEHNRLYWYRQTLGQGPEFLTYFQNEAQLEKSRLLSDRFSAERPKGSFSTLEIQRTEQGDSAMYLCASSSRLAGIYNEQFFGPGTRLTVL.

This chain links TRBV7-9 with TRBJ1-1, with a weak D call TRBD1 (6 bases). With 7 bases removed from V and 5 bases from J, the gap between germline ends came to 17 bases. This CDR3 comprises 14 residues. CDR1 and CDR2 (germline): SEHNR, FQNEAQ (reference sequence). CDR3 in DNA: TGTGCCAGCAAGACGGAAAGGCAGGGGACTGAAGCTTTCTTT. Protein product: CASKTERQGTEAFF.

V and J are TRBV28 and TRBJ2-5; 10 nucleotides align to TRBD2. Looked up from germline, CDR1 is MDHEN and CDR2 is SYDVKM. Germline trimming cut 8 bases from V and 5 bases from J; bases unmatched to any gene: 8. The CDR3 runs to 14 residues. The CDR3 reads CASRILAGTETQYF. The CDR3 nucleotides read TGTGCCAGCCGTATACTAGCGGGGACGGAGACCCAGTACTTC.

The chain employs TRBV7-3 and TRBJ1-1, with D possibly TRBD1 on 5 matching bases. Deletions cut 0 bases from V and 0 bases from J, with 5 bases between. The germline V gene has CDR1 SGHTA and CDR2 FQGTGA. The CDR3 is 14 residues long. CDR3 region: CASSLTGVNTEAFF. The CDR3 DNA reads TGTGCCAGCAGCTTAACAGGGGTGAACACTGAAGCTTTCTTT.

The chain carries TRBV5-1 and TRBJ2-7, with D possibly TRBD2 on 6 matching bases. CDR3 length equals 14 residues. V was pared by 2 bases and J by 0 bases, with 9 bases between. Germline CDR1 SGHRS, CDR2 YFSETQ. As DNA, the CDR3 is TGCGCCAGCAGCTTACTAGCCAGCTCCTACGAGCAGTACTTC. Translated: CASSLLASSYEQYF.

CDR3 region: CASSDPREMTGYPLSSYNEQFF. The CDR3, as DNA: TGTGCCAGCAGTGACCCCCGCGAGATGACAGGGTATCCTCTAAGCTCCTACAATGAGCAGTTCTTC. The rearrangement joins TRBV6-4 to TRBJ2-1, with 7 bases identical to TRBD1. Losses at the gene ends were 2 bases for V and 0 bases for J; bases not matched to a gene: 22. The CDR3 is 22 amino acids. Germline V CDR1 and CDR2: MRHNA, SNTAGT.

This chain links TRBV4-3 with TRBJ1-4; D is uncertain. The CDR3 is 17 residues long. Germline lookup yields CDR1 LGHNA and CDR2 YSLEER. Trimming removed 2 bases at V and 5 bases at J, with 18 bases between. CDR3 in amino acids: CASSQISSGGWNEKLFF. The CDR3 DNA sequence: TGCGCCAGCAGCCAAATTAGCTCCGGCGGGTGGAATGAAAAACTGTTTTTT.

The chain carries TRBV6-1 and TRBJ1-6; D is unresolved. CDR3 size: 15 residues. In germline, CDR1 is MNHNS, CDR2 SASEGT. The V end was cut by 0 bases, the J end by 10 bases, with 13 bases between. The CDR3 region has the DNA TGTGCCAGCAGTGAAGCCACGGAGGGTCGATCACCCCTCCACTTT. Translated, it gives CASSEATEGRSPLHF.

The chain combines TRBV6-5 with TRBJ1-2, with D tentatively TRBD1 (5 bases). Germline CDR1 and CDR2: MNHEY and SVGAGI. The CDR3 totals 12 residues. V shed 9 bases and J shed 5 bases, with 13 bases lying between them. The CDR3 reads CASIRGYYGYTF. The CDR3 region has the DNA TGTGCCAGTATTCGGGGGTATTATGGCTACACCTTC.

This clone was seen a handful of times. This sequence joins TRBV7-9 and TRBJ2-5; unclear D gene. This CDR3 has 11 residues. Germline assignment: CDR1 SEHNR and CDR2 FQNEAQ (reference sequence). V gave up 11 bases and J gave up 0 bases, with 7 bases separating them. Here the CDR3 reads CAGQYQETQYF. CDR3 nucleotides: TGTGCCGGGCAATACCAAGAGACCCAGTACTTC.

V usage is TRBV18 and J usage is TRBJ2-5; TRBD2 matches 8 bases. This CDR3 spans 16 amino acids. Trimming removed 3 bases from V and 9 bases from J; junction bases left unmatched: 15. Germline CDR1 reads KGHSH; CDR2 reads LQKENI. CDR3 amino acids: CASSPAVGAGVPSQYF. CDR3 DNA: TGTGCCAGCTCACCCGCCGTCGGAGCGGGGGTCCCTTCCCAGTACTTC.

The chain is built from TRBV6-1 and TRBJ2-7; no reliable D call. Germline V gene sequence: CDR1 MNHNS, CDR2 SASEGT. V lost 3 bases and J lost 4, with 4 bases in between. CDR3 length: 11 amino acids. DNA for the CDR3: TGTGCCAGCAGTGACAGTTACGAGCAGTACTTC. It codes for CASSDSYEQYF.

The chain couples TRBV28 to TRBJ1-1; possible D gene TRBD1, 5 bases. V lost 5 bases and J lost 0, with 10 bases in between. CDR1 is MDHEN, CDR2 SYDVKM, per germline. This CDR3 is 14 amino acids long. The CDR3 sequence is CASSRRQLNTEAFF. In nucleotides, the CDR3 is TGTGCCAGCAGTCGCAGACAGTTGAACACTGAAGCTTTCTTT.

The genes are TRBV30 and TRBJ1-6, with D possibly TRBD1 on 6 matching bases. V shed 0 bases and J shed 7 bases, with 7 bases lying between them. Per the germline V gene, CDR1 is GTSNPN and CDR2 is SVGIG (reference sequence). The CDR3 extends over 13 amino acids. The CDR3 is CAWSVQGNSPLHF. The CDR3 region has the DNA TGTGCCTGGAGTGTACAGGGAAATTCACCCCTCCACTTT.

This rearrangement joins TRBV15 to TRBJ1-2; 8 bases line up with TRBD1. The CDR3 runs to 14 residues. Losses at the gene ends were 5 bases for V and 2 bases for J; bases not matched to a gene: 4. The germline V gene encodes CDR1 LNHNV and CDR2 YYDKDF (reference sequence). The CDR3 sequence: CATSARQGNYGYTF. The DNA of the CDR3 is TGTGCCACCAGCGCTCGACAGGGGAACTATGGCTACACCTTC.

This chain links TRBV28 with TRBJ1-1, with D possibly TRBD1 on 5 matching bases. Germline assignment: CDR1 MDHEN and CDR2 SYDVKM. V was cut by 4 bases and J by 3 bases, with 9 bases left in between. CDR3 size: 13 residues. The DNA of the CDR3 is TGTGCCAGCAGTTCGACAGAGTACACTGAAGCTTTCTTT. Translating gives CASSSTEYTEAFF. Using reference TRBV28 and TRBJ1-1 for the parts outside the CDR3, the full variable domain is DVKVTQSSRYLVKRTGEKVFLECVQDMDHENMFWYRQDPGLGLRLIYFSYDVKMKEKGDIPEGYSVSREKKERFSLILESASTNQTSMYLCASSSTEYTEAFFGQGTRLTVV.

The chain combines TRBV6-4 with TRBJ1-2; 8 bases align to TRBD1. CDR1 and CDR2 (germline): MRHNA, SNTAGT. The CDR3 sequence is 16 residues long. V trimming: 2 bases; J trimming: 8 bases; junction bases outside the gene matches: 13. As DNA, the CDR3 is TGTGCCAGCAGTGACGCCCCAGGACAGGGATGGGGCGGCTACACCTTC. This encodes CASSDAPGQGWGGYTF.

The chain couples TRBV19 to TRBJ1-1, with unresolved D. The CDR3 has 14 amino acids. Germline loops: CDR1 LNHDA, CDR2 SQIVND (reference sequence). Trimming took off 0 bases at V and 0 bases at J, with 5 bases between the two ends. CDR3 bases: TGTGCCAGTAGTATAGATATCTTGAACACTGAAGCTTTCTTT. Translated, it gives CASSIDILNTEAFF.

This sequence joins TRBV13 and TRBJ2-3; 8 nucleotides agree with TRBD2. The CDR3 is 17 residues long. Germline V gene sequence: CDR1 PRHDT, CDR2 FYEKMQ (reference sequence). The J segment lost 4 bases and the V segment lost 5 bases, leaving 14 bases of the junction unmatched. The CDR3 sequence is CASSPASRLALADTQYF. The CDR3 nucleotides read TGTGCCAGCAGCCCAGCATCGAGACTAGCGTTAGCAGATACGCAGTATTTT.

V usage is TRBV12-3 or TRBV12-4 and J usage is TRBJ2-1, with D perhaps matching TRBD2 (5 bases). V lost 1 base and J 10 bases, leaving 8 bases between the germline ends. The CDR3 spans 12 residues. The CDR3 coding sequence is TGTGCCAGCAGTTTAGTTGGCGGGGAGCAGTTCTTC. The encoded protein is CASSLVGGEQFF.